The clone carrying this T cell receptor (beta chain) was detected only a few times. The antigen is unknown. The CDR3 runs 13 residues. Germline values: CDR1 LGHDT, CDR2 YNNKEL (reference sequence). The V gene lost 6 bases and the J gene lost 3 bases, with 11 bases spanning the gap. Quantitative 5'-RACE with molecular barcodes generated TCR beta libraries. TCRdb recomputed calls from the 5' RACE reads with MiXCR, one row per CDR3 protein. The table shows around 430,000 distinct CDR3 sequences, with roughly a sixth occurring only once. This entry comes from a study of CD8 T cells in ankylosing spondylitis. Whole-study results and caveats: Certain motif variants had earlier appeared in reactive arthritis synovial fluid and blood. Ankylosing spondylitis blood seemed to carry a telltale TCR beta motif made of seven or eight highly homologous variants. Matched ankylosing spondylitis synovial fluid reportedly contained a significantly enriched population of disease-linked clones.

Sequenced input: blood, either unsorted or a sorted T cell fraction (not recorded which). This TCR derives from a male donor with ankylosing spondylitis. This rearrangement joins TRBV3-1 to TRBJ1-2, with D possibly being TRBD1 (6 bases). The CDR3: CASSRTAYYGYTF. The CDR3 DNA is TGTGCCAGCAGTAGGACAGCCTACTATGGCTACACCTTC.